Following are 16 T cell receptor beta chains from one sample sequenced in a study of blood T cell repertoires in COVID-19 (dated by TCRdb to between 2020 and 2021). Libraries were made using the immunoSEQ multiplex PCR assay. Here the immuneACCESS table is served through TCRdb, limited to in-frame sequences with V and J called. Missing clones are a known gap in these copies; in checked studies unresolved V genes cover under half, and the rest lacks a known reason. Recorded for this sample are some 250,000 clones; about 70% of them occurred a single time. The top ten clonotypes cover around 3.4% of the sample. Specimen: peripheral blood. Receptor source: an elderly woman with acute or convalescent COVID-19.

The J gene is TRBJ1-1, the V gene TRBV7-3; TRBD1 agrees at 11 bases. V trimming: 0 bases; J trimming: 5 bases; junction bases outside the gene matches: 2. The CDR3 extends over 15 amino acids. Germline CDR1 reads SGHTA; CDR2 reads FQGTGA. CDR3 amino acids: CASSLTGDRGTEAFF. CDR3 DNA sequence: TGTGCCAGCAGCTTAACGGGGGACAGGGGGACTGAAGCTTTCTTT.

In DNA, the CDR3 is TGTGCCAGCAGTGACCCCGGGACAAAAGTGAACACTGAAGCTTTCTTT. Translating gives CASSDPGTKVNTEAFF. The chain carries TRBV6-4 and TRBJ1-1, with D possibly being TRBD1 (6 bases). V lost 2 bases, J lost 0 bases, and 13 bases lay in between. Per germline, CDR1 MRHNA and CDR2 SNTAGT. The CDR3 runs 16 residues.

The V gene is TRBV10-1, the J gene TRBJ1-2; D gene unclear. The CDR3 covers 17 residues. Trimming left V 2 bases short and J 0 bases short, with 16 bases between. Germline CDR1 reads WNHNN; CDR2 reads SYGVQD (reference sequence). The DNA for the CDR3 is TGCGCCAGCAGTGAGCTTCCCTCGGGGAGAGCTAACTATGGCTACACCTTC. It codes for CASSELPSGRANYGYTF.

The rearrangement links TRBV7-9 to TRBJ1-4, with D perhaps TRBD1 (5 bases). This CDR3 has 16 residues. The V and J ends lost 3 bases and 0 bases respectively, with 11 bases between them. Germline V lookup: CDR1 SEHNR, CDR2 FQNEAQ (reference sequence). The CDR3 sequence: CASSLRDSATNEKLFF. The CDR3 DNA is TGTGCCAGCAGCTTGAGGGACTCAGCAACTAATGAAAAACTGTTTTTT. The full variable domain, with the rest looked up from reference TRBV7-9 and TRBJ1-4, is DTGVSQNPRHKITKRGQNVTFRCDPISEHNRLYWYRQTLGQGPEFLTYFQNEAQLEKSRLLSDRFSAERPKGSFSTLEIQRTEQGDSAMYLCASSLRDSATNEKLFFGSGTQLSVL.

The V call is TRBV6-2 or TRBV6-3, the J call TRBJ2-5; D is possibly TRBD2 (5 bases). V was cut by 0 bases and J by 4 bases, with 15 bases left in between. This CDR3 spans 16 amino acids. The V gene's germline CDR1 is MNHEY and CDR2 SVGEGT. CDR3 sequence reads: CASSYSSDSWRETQYF. The CDR3 region has the DNA TGTGCCAGCAGTTACTCGTCGGACTCCTGGAGAGAGACCCAGTACTTC.

V is TRBV10-1 and J is TRBJ1-4; maybe TRBD1 (6 bases). The CDR3 has 14 amino acids. Germline assignment: CDR1 WNHNN and CDR2 SYGVQD (reference sequence). Trimming removed 2 bases from V and 8 bases from J, with 12 bases in between. The CDR3 region has the DNA TGCGCCAGCAGTGAGCAGGGGTCGGACGAAAAACTGTTTTTT. Protein sequence: CASSEQGSDEKLFF.

There are many counts of this clone. The genes are TRBV12-5 and TRBJ2-7; no definite D call. Germline assignment: CDR1 LGHNT and CDR2 FRNRAP. This CDR3 has 13 residues. V was pared by 0 bases and J by 6 bases, with 9 bases between. The CDR3 bases are TGTGCTAGTGGTTTGGTAGAGTCTACCGAGCAGTACTTC. Translated, it gives CASGLVESTEQYF.

CDR3 protein: CASSYSGRENTIYF. CDR3 coding DNA: TGTGCCAGCAGTTACTCGGGCAGGGAAAACACCATATATTTT. This sequence joins TRBV6-6 and TRBJ1-3, with a tentative D call TRBD1 (5 bases). This CDR3 is 14 amino acids long. Germline CDR1 MNHNY, CDR2 SVGAGI (reference sequence). V lost 0 bases to trimming and J lost 6 bases, with 9 bases between them.

This chain connects TRBV6-5 to TRBJ2-6, with D unclear. The CDR3 is 13 residues long. V lost 8 bases to trimming and J lost 3 bases, with 8 bases between them. In germline, CDR1 is MNHEY, CDR2 SVGAGI. The CDR3 region is CASRRFGANVLTF. The CDR3 DNA reads TGTGCCAGCCGCCGGTTTGGGGCCAACGTCCTGACTTTC.

The rearrangement links TRBV5-1 to TRBJ1-6; TRBD1 matches at 8 bases. This CDR3 has 14 residues. Germline V gene sequence: CDR1 SGHRS, CDR2 YFSETQ. The J segment lost 8 bases and the V segment lost 4 bases, leaving 5 bases of the junction unmatched. The CDR3 reads CASSADREDSPLHF. The CDR3 DNA reads TGCGCCAGCAGCGCGGACAGGGAGGATTCACCCCTCCACTTT.

The chain employs TRBV2 and TRBJ1-5; D may be TRBD1 (6 bases). This CDR3 is 15 amino acids long. V lost 6 bases to trimming and J lost 2 bases, with 14 bases between them. The germline V gene has CDR1 SNHLY and CDR2 FYNNEI. CDR3 in amino acids: CASSLQGLGNQPQHF. The CDR3 bases are TGTGCCAGCAGCCTCCAGGGGTTGGGCAATCAGCCCCAGCATTTT.

The chain recombines TRBV7-9 with TRBJ2-7, with D hard to call. Trimming removed 0 bases from V and 2 bases from J, with 20 bases in between. From germline, CDR1 is SEHNR and CDR2 FQNEAQ (reference sequence). The CDR3 runs 18 residues. The CDR3 sequence is CASSLAQIYPSKTYEQYF. The CDR3 region has the DNA TGTGCCAGCAGCTTAGCGCAGATATATCCTTCAAAGACCTACGAGCAGTACTTC.

There are a few counts of this clone. This chain uses TRBV15 with TRBJ2-1; tentatively, D is TRBD2 (5 bases). Germline V gene sequence: CDR1 LNHNV, CDR2 YYDKDF (reference sequence). Trimming stripped 0 bases from V and 8 bases from J, with 11 bases between. CDR3 length: 14 amino acids. Written as DNA, the CDR3 is TGTGCCACCAGCAGAGAAACGAGGGCTTATGAGCAGTTCTTC. Translated, it gives CATSRETRAYEQFF. Looking up the rest from reference TRBV15 and TRBJ2-1 gives the full variable domain: DAMVIQNPRYQVTQFGKPVTLSCSQTLNHNVMYWYQQKSSQAPKLLFHYYDKDFNNEADTPDNFQSRRPNTSFCFLDIRSPGLGDTAMYLCATSRETRAYEQFFGPGTRLTVL.

V and J are TRBV4-1 and TRBJ2-7; 9 bases align to TRBD1. The CDR3 length is 16 residues. V lost 4 bases and J lost 2; bases outside the gene matches: 9. CDR1 is MGHRA and CDR2 is YSYEKL in the germline V gene. CDR3 region: CASSRTSQGATYEQYF. The CDR3 DNA sequence: TGCGCCAGCAGCCGGACTTCACAGGGGGCCACCTACGAGCAGTACTTC.

This chain links TRBV12-3 or TRBV12-4 with TRBJ1-1; D perhaps matches TRBD1 (5 bases). The CDR3 consists of 13 residues. The V end was cut by 3 bases, the J end by 5 bases, with 10 bases between. CDR3 region: CASSFQGTTEAFF. The CDR3 DNA sequence: TGTGCCAGCAGTTTTCAGGGAACGACTGAAGCTTTCTTT.

With regard to this clone: Other DNA sequences in this sample translate to the same CDR3. J is TRBJ1-1 and V is TRBV5-1; D is ambiguous. Germline V CDR1 and CDR2: SGHRS, YFSETQ. This CDR3 contains 14 residues. V lost 0 bases and J lost 2, with 8 bases in between. DNA for the CDR3: TGCGCCAGCAGCTTGGGCCAGGCCAACACTGAAGCTTTCTTT. Translation gives CASSLGQANTEAFF.